This TCR beta chain originates from a study of blood T cell repertoires in COVID-19. Looking at the study overall: Sites in the United States, Italy and Spain provided acute and convalescent COVID-19 samples. T cells, B-cell-depleted T cells, or PBMCs provided the cDNA or gDNA that served as material.

V lost 4 bases to trimming and J lost 7 bases; unmatched junction nucleotides: 8. Germline loops: CDR1 SEHNR, CDR2 FQNEAQ (reference sequence). The CDR3 covers 14 residues. Across fewer than 25 US areas, participants ranged in age from roughly 18 to 95 years. Self-reported history from a screening survey and questionnaire set each donor's cohort. Using immunoSEQ multiplex PCR, the repertoire was profiled, and TCRdb retains in-frame clones only, with some absent. Altogether over 200,000 clones are present, approximately 80% being singletons, with the ten largest covering roughly 1.8%. This receptor was identified in a man aged 55 to 70 who had recovered from COVID-19. The sequencing input was PBMCs or T cells enriched from blood (not recorded which). The rearrangement links TRBV7-9 to TRBJ1-1; 8 nucleotides match TRBD1. This CDR3 reads CASSSQGASLEAFF. The CDR3 DNA is TGTGCCAGCAGCTCGCAGGGGGCTAGCCTTGAAGCTTTCTTT. Complete variable domain (other parts from reference TRBV7-9 and TRBJ1-1): DTGVSQNPRHKITKRGQNVTFRCDPISEHNRLYWYRQTLGQGPEFLTYFQNEAQLEKSRLLSDRFSAERPKGSFSTLEIQRTEQGDSAMYLCASSSQGASLEAFFGQGTRLTVV.